This T cell receptor (beta chain) was profiled in a study of immune evolution from preneoplasia to lung adenocarcinoma. This CDR3 has 13 residues. The V end lost 2 bases, the J end lost 2 bases, and 6 bases lay between the germline ends. CDR1 is KGHSH, CDR2 LQKENI, per germline. Only in-frame clones appear in the TCRdb table, and some are missing; sequencing was by immunoSEQ multiplex PCR. The table lists about 6,600 clones, more than 80% of them singletons. Between the mid-2010s and the late 2010s, patients underwent resection in Japan or China. Sequencing was done on a sample of FFPE invasive lung adenocarcinoma tissue. The gene calls are TRBV18 and TRBJ2-5; D is possibly TRBD1 or TRBD2 (5 bases each). The clonotype originates from a person aged 50-75 years with lung adenocarcinoma. The CDR3 coding sequence is TGTGCCAGCTCACCAGGGGGACAAGAGACCCAGTACTTC. Residues: CASSPGGQETQYF.